This entry lists 14 T cell receptor beta chains sequenced from one sample in a study of long-term antiretroviral therapy in people with HIV. The assay, immunoSEQ v3.0, was run at survey level. Repertoires were generated with immunoSEQ multiplex PCR, while TCRdb's copy carries only in-frame clones and drops some. The data hold approximately 35,000 clones, with around 94% observed a single time. Sequenced here: unsorted PBMCs, sampled 4.1 years after starting antiretroviral therapy. The receptors shown here come from a woman aged 45-59 years with HIV.

The chain links TRBV5-1 to TRBJ1-3; D remains ambiguous. The CDR3 sequence is 15 residues long. The germline V gene has CDR1 SGHRS and CDR2 YFSETQ. V lost 0 bases, J lost 0 bases, and 7 bases lay in between. The DNA for the CDR3 is TGCGCCAGCAGCTTGGCCGTTAGCTCTGGAAACACCATATATTTT. Its protein product is CASSLAVSSGNTIYF.

This sequence joins TRBV20-1 and TRBJ1-1; D gene ambiguous. Germline CDR1 reads DFQATT; CDR2 reads SNEGSKA (reference sequence). Trimming removed 0 bases from V and 6 bases from J, with 5 bases in between. CDR3 size: 11 residues. The DNA of the CDR3 is TGCAGTGCTAGAGATTACCCTGAAGCTTTCTTT. This gives the protein CSARDYPEAFF.

The chain links TRBV9 to TRBJ2-7; 8 bases map to TRBD2. With 4 bases clipped from V and 3 bases from J, the junction kept 6 bases outside the gene matches. CDR1 and CDR2 (germline): SGDLS, YYNGEE. This CDR3 has 14 residues. The chain's CDR3 is CASSWGSGNYEQYF. CDR3 coding DNA: TGTGCCAGCAGCTGGGGTAGCGGGAACTACGAGCAGTACTTC.

This clone was found once. V gene TRBV5-1 combines with J gene TRBJ2-7; TRBD2 aligns across 8 bases. Germline V gene data show CDR1 as SGHRS and CDR2 as YFSETQ. This CDR3 has 16 residues. J was trimmed by 5 bases and V by 3 bases; bases with no gene match: 13. Written as DNA, the CDR3 is TGCGCCAGCAGCTCCTACGGGGGGGGCGATTACGACGAGCAGTACTTC. Translation gives CASSSYGGGDYDEQYF.

The chain recombines TRBV19 with TRBJ2-5; 9 positions match TRBD2. This CDR3 spans 15 amino acids. V shed 6 bases and J 4 bases; nucleotides not matched to a gene: 9. Looked up from germline, CDR1 is LNHDA and CDR2 is SQIVND (reference sequence). The CDR3 region has the DNA TGTGCCAGTAGGGTTAGCGGGGGAGTCACAGAGACCCAGTACTTC. This translates into CASRVSGGVTETQYF.

The chain joins TRBV4-2 to TRBJ2-7; 13 bases are shared with TRBD2. Germline CDR1 LGHNA, CDR2 YNFKEQ. V lost 4 bases and J lost 0; bases outside the gene matches: 9. This CDR3 has 18 amino acids. The CDR3 nucleotides read TGTGCCAGCAGCCCTCCTACTAGCGGGGGGGGTGTCTCCTACGAGCAGTACTTC. It specifies CASSPPTSGGGVSYEQYF.

This clone was detected only once. This chain joins TRBV7-9 and TRBJ1-2, with unresolved D. This CDR3 comprises 16 residues. Trimming pared 1 base from V and 5 bases from J, leaving 17 bases between. Germline V gives CDR1 SEHNR, CDR2 FQNEAQ (reference sequence). CDR3 nucleotide sequence: TGTGCCAGCAGCTTAGAAACGGACTTTAAGCATTATGGCTACACCTTC. It is translated as CASSLETDFKHYGYTF.

The gene calls are TRBV21-1 and TRBJ2-5; the tabulated D call, TRBD1, remains unverified against the DNA. TRBV21-1 is a known pseudogene. The CDR3 extends over 14 amino acids. The CDR3 DNA is TGTGCCAGTCAGGGGGTGGGGGTCCGGGAGACCCAGTACTTC. Amino acid sequence: CASQGVGVRETQYF.

This chain connects TRBV7-2 to TRBJ2-7, with 7 bases that match TRBD2. The CDR3 runs 15 residues. Germline V gene data show CDR1 as SGHTA and CDR2 as FQGNSA. With 5 bases clipped from V and 0 bases from J, the junction kept 7 bases outside the gene matches. The CDR3 region is CASSRSAGSSYEQYF. As DNA, the CDR3 is TGTGCCAGCAGCCGCTCAGCGGGGAGCTCCTACGAGCAGTACTTC.

The sample holds one count of this clone. The genes are TRBV11-3 and TRBJ1-1; 7 nucleotides match TRBD1. With 5 bases clipped from V and 3 bases from J, the junction kept 6 bases outside the gene matches. The CDR3 sequence is 14 residues long. Germline V gene data show CDR1 as SGHNT and CDR2 as YENEEA. CDR3 region: CASSPRGQHTEAFF. The CDR3 DNA sequence: TGTGCCAGCAGCCCAAGGGGGCAGCACACTGAAGCTTTCTTT.

This clone was found once. DNA of the CDR3: TGTGCCAGCAAGTCAGGGGGCAATATCGGGGAGCTGTTTTTT. It codes for CASKSGGNIGELFF. The chain joins TRBV2 to TRBJ2-2; TRBD1 matches 8 bases. This CDR3 comprises 14 residues. Germline trimming cut 7 bases from V and 7 bases from J; bases unmatched to any gene: 8. Germline CDR1 SNHLY, CDR2 FYNNEI.

The V and J genes are TRBV6-5 and TRBJ2-5; 9 positions match TRBD2. The germline V gene has CDR1 MNHEY and CDR2 SVGAGI. V lost 2 bases to trimming and J lost 2 bases; unmatched junction nucleotides: 6. CDR3 length equals 16 residues. CDR3 bases: TGTGCCAGCAGTTACGGTTCTAGCGGGGTTCAAGAGACCCAGTACTTC. It codes for CASSYGSSGVQETQYF.

V is TRBV6-5 and J is TRBJ2-3, with 9 bases identical to TRBD2. With V trimmed by 4 bases and J by 4 bases, 6 bases remained unmatched. The CDR3 runs 15 residues. CDR1 and CDR2 from the germline V gene are MNHEY and SVGAGI. CDR3 region: CASSFHQRGADTQYF. The CDR3 DNA reads TGTGCCAGCAGTTTCCACCAGCGGGGGGCAGATACGCAGTATTTT.

The V gene is TRBV30, the J gene TRBJ2-6; D is undetermined. Per the germline V gene, CDR1 is GTSNPN and CDR2 is SVGIG (reference sequence). The ends were cut back, 0 bases at V and 4 bases at J, with 10 bases in the middle. The CDR3 loop spans 15 amino acids. CDR3 coding DNA: TGTGCCTGGAGTGTCGATTCCGGGGGGGCCAACGTCCTGACTTTC. This gives the protein CAWSVDSGGANVLTF.